This TCR beta chain derives from a study of PD-1 blockade in classical Hodgkin lymphoma. This CDR3 is built from 13 residues. V dropped 4 bases and J dropped 3; count of bases not matched to a gene: 2. CDR1 ENHRY and CDR2 SYGVKD come from the germline V gene. As to this clone: Its antigen is unknown.

Overall study results and limits: In newly diagnosed patients, baseline TCR diversity was reportedly below that of healthy donors. Although disease activity or prior therapy may be involved, causes of the repertoire differences remain undefined. Nivolumab initiation under 1 year post-ASCT meant exclusion.

Profiling relied on immunoSEQ multiplex PCR, and the TCRdb table lists in-frame clones only, not all of them. The data contain some 93,000 clones, 75% to 85% of them singletons. Regarding time point: cycle 4 day 1 (C4D1), after 6 weeks of nivolumab. There was relapse after autologous stem cell transplantation in every patient, and there was variation in brentuximab vedotin exposure. The source material was peripheral blood mononuclear cells (PBMCs), sampled before the fourth cycle of nivolumab. The chain is built from TRBV10-3 and TRBJ1-1; 7 bases are shared with TRBD1. The sequence derives from a human donor with classical Hodgkin lymphoma. The CDR3 spells CAISGTGDTEAFF. The CDR3 nucleotides read TGTGCCATCAGTGGGACAGGAGACACTGAAGCTTTCTTT.